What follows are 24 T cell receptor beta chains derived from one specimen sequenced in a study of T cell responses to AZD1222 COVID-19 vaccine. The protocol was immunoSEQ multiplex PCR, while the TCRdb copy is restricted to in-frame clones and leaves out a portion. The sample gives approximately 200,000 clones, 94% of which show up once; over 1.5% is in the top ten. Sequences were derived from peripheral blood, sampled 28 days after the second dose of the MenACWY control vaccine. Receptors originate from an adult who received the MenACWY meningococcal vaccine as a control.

Here the CDR3 DNA reads TGTGCCACCAGTACGGCGGGGACAGGGTTCTACAATGAGCAGTTCTTC. It translates to CATSTAGTGFYNEQFF. The J gene is TRBJ2-1, the V gene TRBV24-1, with TRBD1 identical over 9 bases. Trimming cost V 6 bases and J 3 bases; bases outside gene matches: 8. The CDR3 consists of 16 residues. The germline gives CDR1 KGHDR, CDR2 SFDVKD.

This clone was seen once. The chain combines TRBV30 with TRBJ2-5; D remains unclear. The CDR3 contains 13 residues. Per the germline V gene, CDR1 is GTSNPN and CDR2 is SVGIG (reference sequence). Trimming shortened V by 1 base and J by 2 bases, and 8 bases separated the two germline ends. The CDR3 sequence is CAWSDALQETQYF. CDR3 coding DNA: TGTGCCTGGAGTGACGCCCTACAAGAGACCCAGTACTTC.

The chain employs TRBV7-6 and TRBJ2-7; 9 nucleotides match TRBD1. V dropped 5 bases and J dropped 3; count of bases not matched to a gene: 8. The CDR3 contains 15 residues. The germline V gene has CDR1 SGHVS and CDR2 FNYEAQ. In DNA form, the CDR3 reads TGTGCCAGCAGCGCGGGGACAGGGAACAACTACGAGCAGTACTTC. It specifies CASSAGTGNNYEQYF.

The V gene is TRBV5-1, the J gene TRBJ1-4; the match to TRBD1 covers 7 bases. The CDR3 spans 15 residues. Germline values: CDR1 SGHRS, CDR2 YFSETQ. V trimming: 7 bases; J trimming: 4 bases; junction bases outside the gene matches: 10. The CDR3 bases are TGCGCCAGCCCGGGGAGGGGGCTTCGTAATGAAAAACTGTTTTTT. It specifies CASPGRGLRNEKLFF.

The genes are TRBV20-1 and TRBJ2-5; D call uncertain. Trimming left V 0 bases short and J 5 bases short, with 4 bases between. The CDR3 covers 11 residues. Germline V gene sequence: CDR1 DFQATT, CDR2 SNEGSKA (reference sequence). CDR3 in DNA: TGCAGTGCTAGAGAGTTGGAGACCCAGTACTTC. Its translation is CSARELETQYF.

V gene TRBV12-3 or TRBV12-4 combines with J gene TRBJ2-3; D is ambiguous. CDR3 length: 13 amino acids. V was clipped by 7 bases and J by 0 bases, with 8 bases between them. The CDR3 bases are TGTGCCAGCAATTCGCGGAGCACAGATACGCAGTATTTT. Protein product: CASNSRSTDTQYF.

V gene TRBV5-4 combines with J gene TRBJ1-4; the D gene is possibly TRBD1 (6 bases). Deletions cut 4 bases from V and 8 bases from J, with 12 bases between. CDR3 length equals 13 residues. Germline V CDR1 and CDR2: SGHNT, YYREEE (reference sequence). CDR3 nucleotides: TGTGCCAGCAGCCCAAGGCAGGGGGAAAAACTGTTTTTT. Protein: CASSPRQGEKLFF.

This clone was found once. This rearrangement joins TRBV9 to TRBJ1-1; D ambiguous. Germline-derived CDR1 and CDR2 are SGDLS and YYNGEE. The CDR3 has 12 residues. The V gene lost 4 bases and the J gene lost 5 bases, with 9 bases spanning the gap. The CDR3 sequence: CASSTQGTEAFF. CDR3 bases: TGTGCCAGCAGCACTCAAGGGACTGAAGCTTTCTTT.

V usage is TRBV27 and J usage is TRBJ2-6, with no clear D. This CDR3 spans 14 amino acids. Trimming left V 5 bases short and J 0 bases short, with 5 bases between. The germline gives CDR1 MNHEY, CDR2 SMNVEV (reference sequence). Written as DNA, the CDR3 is TGTGCCAGCAGTCTACTCTCTGGGGCCAACGTCCTGACTTTC. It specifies CASSLLSGANVLTF.

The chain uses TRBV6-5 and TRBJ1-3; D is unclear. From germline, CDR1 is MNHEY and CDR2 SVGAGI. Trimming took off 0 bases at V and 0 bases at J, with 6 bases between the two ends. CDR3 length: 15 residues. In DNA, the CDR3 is TGTGCCAGCAGTTACTCGGGCGACTCTGGAAACACCATATATTTT. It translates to CASSYSGDSGNTIYF.

CDR3 nucleotide sequence: TGTGCCAGCAGCCAGGTCGCAGAGGGCACTGAAGCTTTCTTT. Translation gives CASSQVAEGTEAFF. This chain uses TRBV14 with TRBJ1-1; D remains ambiguous. The CDR3 totals 14 residues. V shed 3 bases and J shed 4 bases, with 12 bases lying between them. CDR1 and CDR2 from the germline V gene are SGHDN and FVKESK.

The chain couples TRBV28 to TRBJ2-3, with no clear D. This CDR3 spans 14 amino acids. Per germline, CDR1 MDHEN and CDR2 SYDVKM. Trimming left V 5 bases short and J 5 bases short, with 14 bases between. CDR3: CASSLHTSVDTQYF. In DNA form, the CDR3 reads TGTGCCAGCAGTCTACACACGAGTGTAGATACGCAGTATTTT.

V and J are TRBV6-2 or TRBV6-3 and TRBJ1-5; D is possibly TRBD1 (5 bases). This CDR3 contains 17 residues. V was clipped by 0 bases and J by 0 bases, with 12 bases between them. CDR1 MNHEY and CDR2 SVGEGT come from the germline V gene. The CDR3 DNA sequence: TGTGCCAGCAGTTACTCGACGATGGGGGATAGCAATCAGCCCCAGCATTTT. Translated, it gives CASSYSTMGDSNQPQHF.

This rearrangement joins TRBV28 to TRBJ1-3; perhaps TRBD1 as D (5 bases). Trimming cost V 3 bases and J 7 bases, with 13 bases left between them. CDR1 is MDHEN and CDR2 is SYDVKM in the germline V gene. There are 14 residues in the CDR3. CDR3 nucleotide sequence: TGTGCCAGCAGTTTGGTAGGGGAAGGGAACACCATATATTTT. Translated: CASSLVGEGNTIYF.

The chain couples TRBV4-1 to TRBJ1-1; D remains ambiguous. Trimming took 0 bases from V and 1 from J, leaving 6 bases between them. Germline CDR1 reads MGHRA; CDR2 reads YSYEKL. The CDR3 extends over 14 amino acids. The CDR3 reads CASSQEAGNTEAFF. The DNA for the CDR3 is TGCGCCAGCAGCCAAGAAGCAGGGAACACTGAAGCTTTCTTT.

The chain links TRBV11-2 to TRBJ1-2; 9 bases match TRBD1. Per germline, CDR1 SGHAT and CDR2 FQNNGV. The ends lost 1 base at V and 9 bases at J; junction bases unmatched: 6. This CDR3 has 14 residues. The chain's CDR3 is CASSLAGTGSSYTF. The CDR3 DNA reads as TGTGCCAGCAGCTTAGCCGGGACAGGGAGTAGCTACACCTTC.

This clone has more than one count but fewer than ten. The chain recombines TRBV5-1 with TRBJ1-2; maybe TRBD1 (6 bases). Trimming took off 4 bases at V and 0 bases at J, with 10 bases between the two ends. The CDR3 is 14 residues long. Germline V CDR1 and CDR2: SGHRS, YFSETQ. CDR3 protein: CASSETGSNYGYTF. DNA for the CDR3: TGCGCCAGCAGCGAGACAGGTTCTAACTATGGCTACACCTTC.

CDR3 in DNA: TGTGCCAGTAGGTTAGAGGGGTCCATCCCCTACAATGAGCAGTTCTTC. Translation gives CASRLEGSIPYNEQFF. V usage is TRBV19 and J usage is TRBJ2-1; either TRBD1 or TRBD2 may fit D (5 bases each). Germline-derived CDR1 and CDR2 are LNHDA and SQIVND (reference sequence). V was pared by 6 bases and J by 2 bases, with 17 bases between. CDR3 length: 16 amino acids.

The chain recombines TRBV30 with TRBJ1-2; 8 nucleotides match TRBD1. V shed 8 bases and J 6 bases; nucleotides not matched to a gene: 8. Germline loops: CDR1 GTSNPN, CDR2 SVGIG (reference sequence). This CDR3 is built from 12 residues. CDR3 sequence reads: CAGQGGMDGYTF. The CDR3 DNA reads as TGTGCCGGACAGGGAGGGATGGATGGCTACACCTTC.

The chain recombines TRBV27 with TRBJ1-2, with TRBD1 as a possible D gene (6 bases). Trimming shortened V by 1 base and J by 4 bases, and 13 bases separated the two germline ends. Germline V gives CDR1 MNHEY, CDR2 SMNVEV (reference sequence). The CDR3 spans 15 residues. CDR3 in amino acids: CASSLFRGHSYGYTF. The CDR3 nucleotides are TGTGCCAGCAGTTTATTTCGGGGACATAGCTATGGCTACACCTTC.

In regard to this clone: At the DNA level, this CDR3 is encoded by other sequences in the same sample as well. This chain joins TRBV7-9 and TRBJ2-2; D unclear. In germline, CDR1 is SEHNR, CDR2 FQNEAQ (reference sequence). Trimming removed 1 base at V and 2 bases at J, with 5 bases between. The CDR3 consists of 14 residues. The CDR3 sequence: CASSLVGNTGELFF. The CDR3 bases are TGTGCCAGCAGCTTAGTCGGTAACACCGGGGAGCTGTTTTTT.

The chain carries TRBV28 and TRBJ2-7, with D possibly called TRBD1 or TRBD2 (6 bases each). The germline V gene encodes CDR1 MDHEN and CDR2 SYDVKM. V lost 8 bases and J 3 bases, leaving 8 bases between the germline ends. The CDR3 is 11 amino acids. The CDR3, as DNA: TGTGCCAGCGGGGGGCTCTACGAGCAGTACTTC. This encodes CASGGLYEQYF.

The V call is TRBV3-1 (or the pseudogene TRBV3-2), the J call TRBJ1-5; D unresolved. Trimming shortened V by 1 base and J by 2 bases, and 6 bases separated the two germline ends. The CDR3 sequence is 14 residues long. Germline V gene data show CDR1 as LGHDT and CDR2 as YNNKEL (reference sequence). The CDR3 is CASSQANGNQPQHF. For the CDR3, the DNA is TGTGCCAGCAGCCAAGCGAATGGCAATCAGCCCCAGCATTTT.

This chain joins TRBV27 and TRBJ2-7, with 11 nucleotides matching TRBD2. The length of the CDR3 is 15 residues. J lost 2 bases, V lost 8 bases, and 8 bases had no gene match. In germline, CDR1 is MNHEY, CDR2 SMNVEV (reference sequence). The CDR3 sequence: CASSAVSGRAYEQYF. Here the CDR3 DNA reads TGTGCCAGCTCGGCCGTTAGCGGGAGGGCCTACGAGCAGTACTTC.